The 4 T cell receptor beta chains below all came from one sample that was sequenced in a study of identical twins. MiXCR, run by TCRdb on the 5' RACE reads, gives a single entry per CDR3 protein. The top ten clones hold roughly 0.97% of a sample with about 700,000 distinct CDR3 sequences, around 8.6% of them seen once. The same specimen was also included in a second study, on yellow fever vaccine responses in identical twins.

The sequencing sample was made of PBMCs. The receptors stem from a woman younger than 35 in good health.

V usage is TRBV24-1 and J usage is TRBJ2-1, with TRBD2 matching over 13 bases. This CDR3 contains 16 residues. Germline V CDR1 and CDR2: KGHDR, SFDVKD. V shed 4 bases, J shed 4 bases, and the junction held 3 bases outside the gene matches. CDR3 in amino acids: CATSDMTSGGYNEQFF. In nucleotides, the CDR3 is TGTGCCACCAGTGACATGACTAGCGGGGGGTACAATGAGCAGTTCTTC.

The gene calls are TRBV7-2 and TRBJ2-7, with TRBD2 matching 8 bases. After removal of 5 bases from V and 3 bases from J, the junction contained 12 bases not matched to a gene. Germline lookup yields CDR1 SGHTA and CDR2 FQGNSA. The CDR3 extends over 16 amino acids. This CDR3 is CASSPRGLAGGYEQYF. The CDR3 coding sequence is TGTGCCAGCAGCCCCAGAGGTCTTGCGGGAGGCTACGAGCAGTACTTC. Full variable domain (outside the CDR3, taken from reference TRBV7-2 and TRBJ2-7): GAGVSQSPSNKVTEKGKDVELRCDPISGHTALYWYRQSLGQGLEFLIYFQGNSAPDKSGLPSDRFSAERTGGSVSTLTIQRTQQEDSAVYLCASSPRGLAGGYEQYFGPGTRLTVT.

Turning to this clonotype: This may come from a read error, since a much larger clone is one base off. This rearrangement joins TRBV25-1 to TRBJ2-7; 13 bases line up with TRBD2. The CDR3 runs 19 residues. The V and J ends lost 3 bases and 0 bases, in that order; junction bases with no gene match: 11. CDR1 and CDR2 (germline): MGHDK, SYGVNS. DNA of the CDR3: TGTGCCAGCAGTGATTTAACAGGACTAGCGGGGGCCCGCTCCTACGAGCAGTACTTC. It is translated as CASSDLTGLAGARSYEQYF.

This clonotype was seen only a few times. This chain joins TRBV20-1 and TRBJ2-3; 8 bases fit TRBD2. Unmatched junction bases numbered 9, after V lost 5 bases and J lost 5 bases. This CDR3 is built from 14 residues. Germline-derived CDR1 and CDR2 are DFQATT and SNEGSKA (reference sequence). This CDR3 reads CSALPGLGGDTQYF. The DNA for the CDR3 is TGCAGTGCTCTTCCGGGACTAGGGGGAGATACGCAGTATTTT.